These 16 T cell receptor beta chains were all obtained from the same sample, sequenced in a study of PD-1 blockade in classical Hodgkin lymphoma. Method: immunoSEQ multiplex PCR; TCRdb's copy keeps in-frame clones and lacks some. The table has around 4,000 clones, around 71% seen once. With no exception, relapse followed autologous stem cell transplantation in all patients, and brentuximab vedotin exposure varied. The sample here was peripheral blood mononuclear cells (PBMCs), taken at baseline. The receptors shown here come from a human donor with classical Hodgkin lymphoma.

The chain joins TRBV7-2 to TRBJ2-7; TRBD1 matches at 7 bases. CDR1 SGHTA and CDR2 FQGNSA come from the germline V gene. This CDR3 is built from 15 residues. With 6 bases clipped from V and 2 bases from J, the junction kept 10 bases outside the gene matches. CDR3 sequence (DNA): TGTGCCAGCAGTCCAGGGGGTTGGGCCACCTACGAGCAGTACTTC. Translation gives CASSPGGWATYEQYF.

The V call is TRBV7-9, the J call TRBJ2-5, with 8 bases identical to TRBD1. The V gene end was trimmed by 1 base and the J gene end by 4 bases; junction bases not matched to a gene: 2. CDR3 length: 14 residues. The V gene's germline CDR1 is SEHNR and CDR2 FQNEAQ (reference sequence). The DNA of the CDR3 is TGTGCCAGCAGCTTAGTGGGGACAGGAGAGACCCAGTACTTC. It specifies CASSLVGTGETQYF.

This clone showed up just a few times. The J gene is TRBJ2-5, the V gene TRBV28; TRBD2 agrees at 12 bases. With 8 bases clipped from V and 4 bases from J, the junction kept 14 bases outside the gene matches. This CDR3 is 17 amino acids long. Germline CDR1 reads MDHEN; CDR2 reads SYDVKM. The CDR3 region is CASQSFSTSGSSETQYF. The CDR3 nucleotides read TGTGCCAGCCAGTCCTTCTCGACTAGCGGGAGCTCAGAGACCCAGTACTTC.

V gene TRBV6-1 combines with J gene TRBJ2-3, with D possibly TRBD1 on 5 matching bases. The CDR3 contains 15 residues. Germline V gives CDR1 MNHNS, CDR2 SASEGT. Trimming shortened V by 0 bases and J by 1 base, and 8 bases separated the two germline ends. CDR3 nucleotide sequence: TGTGCCAGCAGTGAAGCGCTAGGGGGCACAGATACGCAGTATTTT. It codes for CASSEALGGTDTQYF.

The gene calls are TRBV4-3 and TRBJ1-1; D uncertain. Germline CDR1 and CDR2: LGHNA and YSLEER. CDR3 length equals 18 residues. V was trimmed by 0 bases and J by 0 bases, leaving 17 bases between them. As DNA, the CDR3 is TGCGCCAGCAGCCAAGATTTGTGGGGTGAGAGTATGAACACTGAAGCTTTCTTT. As protein: CASSQDLWGESMNTEAFF.

The CDR3 loop is CASSLSGPGQPRDEQFF. In nucleotides, the CDR3 is TGCGCCAGCAGCTTGTCCGGGCCGGGACAGCCAAGGGATGAGCAGTTCTTC. The V and J genes are TRBV5-1 and TRBJ2-1, with 7 bases aligning to TRBD1. CDR1 is SGHRS and CDR2 is YFSETQ in the germline V gene. V gave up 1 base and J gave up 8 bases; unmatched junction bases: 15. The CDR3 extends over 17 amino acids.

The CDR3 bases are TGCGCCAGCAGCTCTAACCTAAACACTGAAGCTTTCTTT. Its protein is CASSSNLNTEAFF. This rearrangement joins TRBV5-1 to TRBJ1-1; no clear D gene. Trimming cost V 3 bases and J 2 bases, with 8 bases left between them. Germline V CDR1 and CDR2: SGHRS, YFSETQ. The CDR3 runs 13 residues.

V and J are TRBV6-6 and TRBJ2-7; TRBD1 matches at 10 bases. Looked up from germline, CDR1 is MNHNY and CDR2 is SVGAGI (reference sequence). The CDR3 is 15 residues long. Trimming removed 2 bases from V and 2 bases from J; junction bases left unmatched: 3. The CDR3 loop is CASSYNGQGAYEQYF. The DNA of the CDR3 is TGTGCCAGCAGTTACAACGGACAGGGGGCCTACGAGCAGTACTTC.

This clone is categorized as medium-sized. The chain uses TRBV7-2 and TRBJ2-7; 10 bases map to TRBD2. Germline trimming cut 2 bases from V and 1 base from J; bases unmatched to any gene: 5. The CDR3 loop spans 16 amino acids. Germline CDR1 SGHTA, CDR2 FQGNSA. CDR3 region: CASSLFGTSESYEQYF. The CDR3 DNA follows: TGTGCCAGCAGCTTATTCGGGACTAGCGAGTCCTACGAGCAGTACTTC.

This clone was counted a single time. The genes are TRBV10-1 and TRBJ2-7, with D perhaps assigned TRBD1 or TRBD2 (5 bases each). Trimming left V 9 bases short and J 2 bases short, with 14 bases between. Per the germline V gene, CDR1 is WNHNN and CDR2 is SYGVQD (reference sequence). The CDR3 sequence is 13 residues long. CDR3 sequence: CARKLRGPYEQYF. The DNA for the CDR3 is TGCGCCAGGAAGCTCCGGGGCCCCTACGAGCAGTACTTC.

V usage is TRBV6-1 and J usage is TRBJ1-5; tentatively, D is TRBD1 (5 bases). Per the germline V gene, CDR1 is MNHNS and CDR2 is SASEGT. Trimming shortened V by 6 bases and J by 7 bases, and 13 bases separated the two germline ends. This CDR3 spans 13 amino acids. The CDR3 sequence: CASSPGSGQPQHF. In DNA, the CDR3 is TGTGCCAGCAGCCCAGGGTCGGGACAGCCCCAGCATTTT.

This chain connects TRBV4-3 to TRBJ2-3; a possible D gene is TRBD1 (7 bases). V gave up 0 bases and J gave up 4 bases, with 17 bases separating them. The CDR3 runs 17 residues. From germline, CDR1 is LGHNA and CDR2 YSLEER. The CDR3: CASSQDPAGGKADTQYF. The CDR3 DNA reads TGCGCCAGCAGCCAAGATCCGGCAGGGGGGAAGGCAGATACGCAGTATTTT.

V and J are TRBV7-6 and TRBJ1-1; D is unclear. The germline V gene encodes CDR1 SGHVS and CDR2 FNYEAQ. CDR3 size: 13 residues. Trimming cost V 3 bases and J 4 bases, with 9 bases left between them. The CDR3 bases are TGTGCCAGCAGCTTTAGAACATCCACTGAAGCTTTCTTT. This sequence encodes CASSFRTSTEAFF. The full variable domain, in which reference TRBV7-6 and TRBJ1-1 provide the parts outside the CDR3, is GAGVSQSPRYKVTKRGQDVALRCDPISGHVSLYWYRQALGQGPEFLTYFNYEAQQDKSGLPNDRFSAERPEGSISTLTIQRTEQRDSAMYRCASSFRTSTEAFFGQGTRLTVV.

The chain couples TRBV7-2 to TRBJ2-5, with D unclear. CDR1 is SGHTA, CDR2 FQGNSA, per germline. V was shortened by 4 bases and J by 5 bases, with 5 bases between the two germline ends. This CDR3 spans 11 amino acids. The CDR3 reads CASSSAETQYF. The CDR3 DNA reads TGTGCCAGCAGCTCCGCGGAGACCCAGTACTTC.

J is TRBJ1-5 and V is TRBV4-1; tentative D call: TRBD1 (5 bases). The length of the CDR3 is 16 residues. Per the germline V gene, CDR1 is MGHRA and CDR2 is YSYEKL. With 0 bases removed from V and 0 bases from J, the gap between germline ends came to 9 bases. DNA of the CDR3: TGCGCCAGCAGCCAAGAGGGGCACTATAGCAATCAGCCCCAGCATTTT. It is translated as CASSQEGHYSNQPQHF.

The chain is built from TRBV7-2 and TRBJ1-4; D is perhaps TRBD1 (5 bases). Between the trimmed V and J ends, which lost 0 bases and 4 bases, there was a span of 12 bases. There are 16 residues in the CDR3. Germline V CDR1 and CDR2: SGHTA, FQGNSA. The CDR3 loop reads CASSLAYGGINEKLFF. The CDR3 bases are TGTGCCAGCAGCTTAGCCTACGGGGGAATTAATGAAAAACTGTTTTTT.